Below, 23 T cell receptor beta chains from the same sample are listed, as sequenced in a study of regulatory T cells in long-lasting Graves disease. The time point is: newly diagnosed GD, antithyroid drugs for less than 3 months. RNA extracted from PBMCs served as the sequencing template. Arm-PCR of CDR3 regions and iRepertoire HTBI primers were the basis on which TCR beta libraries were built. In TCRdb, the multiplex PCR reads were re-called with MiXCR into one record per CDR3 protein. The data contain a few hundred thousand distinct CDR3 sequences, 15% to 20% of them singletons. The data also belong to a second study, concerning T cells in Graves' hyperthyroidism and ophthalmopathy.

The material was peripheral blood mononuclear cells (PBMCs), obtained at new diagnosis, from a patient treated with antithyroid drugs. The receptors stem from a woman aged 18-29 years with Graves disease.

The chain recombines TRBV6-1 with TRBJ1-2, with D possibly TRBD1 on 5 matching bases. The CDR3 sequence is 15 residues long. Germline V CDR1 and CDR2: MNHNS, SASEGT. V lost 1 base to trimming and J lost 2 bases, with 11 bases between them. The CDR3, as DNA: TGTGCCAGCAGTGAAGTCTGGGGACTCAACTATGGCTACACCTTC. Its protein is CASSEVWGLNYGYTF.

The chain has TRBV20-1 and TRBJ1-4, with 10 bases aligning to TRBD1. CDR3 size: 14 residues. The V gene end was trimmed by 6 bases and the J gene end by 4 bases; junction bases not matched to a gene: 5. CDR1 is DFQATT and CDR2 is SNEGSKA in the germline V gene (reference sequence). The CDR3 reads CSAPTGGNNEKLFF. The CDR3 DNA is TGCAGTGCGCCGACAGGGGGCAATAATGAAAAACTGTTTTTT.

This clonotype was detected ten times or more. The J gene is TRBJ1-2, the V gene TRBV27, with TRBD1 as a possible D gene (6 bases). In germline, CDR1 is MNHEY, CDR2 SMNVEV (reference sequence). The germline V and J ends were trimmed by 2 bases and 14 bases, with 15 bases remaining between them. This CDR3 region has 12 residues. The CDR3 region is CASSLPSGGWTF. Here the CDR3 DNA reads TGTGCCAGCAGTTTACCATCGGGGGGCTGGACCTTC.

This clonotype was detected many times. This chain uses TRBV7-2 with TRBJ1-6; 8 bases match TRBD1. V lost 2 bases to trimming and J lost 7 bases; unmatched junction nucleotides: 10. The CDR3 totals 17 residues. Looked up from germline, CDR1 is SGHTA and CDR2 is FQGNSA. CDR3 sequence (DNA): TGTGCCAGCAGCTTATCGGTTGGGGACAGGTTCAATTCACCCCTCCACTTT. Its translation is CASSLSVGDRFNSPLHF.

The sample holds many counts of this clonotype. The chain links TRBV9 to TRBJ1-1; TRBD1 matches at 7 bases. The CDR3 consists of 14 residues. V lost 1 base to trimming and J lost 5 bases; unmatched junction nucleotides: 5. CDR1 is SGDLS and CDR2 is YYNGEE in the germline V gene. Here the CDR3 DNA reads TGTGCCAGCAGCGTAACAGGGGTGGGAACTGAAGCTTTCTTT. Its translation: CASSVTGVGTEAFF.

The chain couples TRBV19 to TRBJ2-5; tentative D call: TRBD1 (5 bases). Per germline, CDR1 LNHDA and CDR2 SQIVND (reference sequence). V lost 7 bases to trimming and J lost 1 base, with 10 bases between them. This CDR3 region has 13 residues. The CDR3 protein is CASMKGSQETQYF. DNA of the CDR3: TGTGCCAGTATGAAGGGGTCCCAAGAGACCCAGTACTTC. Supplemented by reference TRBV19 and TRBJ2-5, the full variable domain reads DGGITQSPKYLFRKEGQNVTLSCEQNLNHDAMYWYRQDPGQGLRLIYYSQIVNDFQKGDIAEGYSVSREKKESFPLTVTSAQKNPTAFYLCASMKGSQETQYFGPGTRLLVL.

This clonotype was seen only a few times. This chain links TRBV5-5 with TRBJ2-5; tentatively, D is TRBD2 (5 bases). CDR1 is SGHKS, CDR2 YYEKEE, per germline (reference sequence). This CDR3 region has 14 residues. V gave up 4 bases and J gave up 0 bases, with 10 bases separating them. The CDR3 protein is CASSHREHQETQYF. As DNA, the CDR3 is TGTGCCAGCAGCCACCGGGAACACCAAGAGACCCAGTACTTC.

This clonotype showed up many times. The genes are TRBV18 and TRBJ2-1, with D possibly being TRBD2 (5 bases). Trimming stripped 6 bases from V and 9 bases from J, with 12 bases between. The V gene's germline CDR1 is KGHSH and CDR2 LQKENI. The CDR3 covers 12 residues. The CDR3 is CASSLERGEQFF. CDR3 nucleotide sequence: TGTGCCAGCTCCCTCGAACGGGGTGAGCAGTTCTTC.

This clonotype was observed a handful of times. This sequence joins TRBV10-3 and TRBJ2-5; D tentatively reads TRBD1 or TRBD2 (5 bases each). In germline, CDR1 is ENHRY, CDR2 SYGVKD. Trimming left V 9 bases short and J 5 bases short, with 13 bases between. There are 12 residues in the CDR3. The CDR3 region has the DNA TGTGCCATGGCGGATCGGGGCGAGACCCAGTACTTC. This translates into CAMADRGETQYF.

There are many counts of this clonotype. The J gene is TRBJ2-1, the V gene TRBV12-3 or TRBV12-4; D gene ambiguous. This CDR3 spans 13 amino acids. V was trimmed by 10 bases and J by 8 bases, leaving 18 bases between them. As DNA, the CDR3 is TGTGCCACCCGTTTACCTGGGGTCTATGAGCAGTTCTTC. This sequence encodes CATRLPGVYEQFF.

This clonotype was detected ten times or more. The V call is TRBV18, the J call TRBJ2-7, with TRBD1 matching over 7 bases. CDR1 KGHSH and CDR2 LQKENI come from the germline V gene. This CDR3 has 14 residues. Trimming cost V 1 base and J 6 bases; bases outside gene matches: 6. For the CDR3, the DNA is TGTGCCAGCTCACCACGACAGGACAGGATCGAGCAGTACTTC. Translated, it gives CASSPRQDRIEQYF.

This clonotype was seen many times. The V and J genes are TRBV6-1 and TRBJ2-1; TRBD2 is a possible D gene (5 bases). Germline V gene data show CDR1 as MNHNS and CDR2 as SASEGT. Trimming removed 4 bases at V and 0 bases at J, with 13 bases between. The CDR3 is 16 residues long. The CDR3 bases are TGTGCCAGCAGTGCCGTAACTAGGAGCTCCTACAATGAGCAGTTCTTC. Its translation: CASSAVTRSSYNEQFF.

Turning to this clonotype: Since a much larger clone is just one base distant, this may be a read error. This chain's CDR3 is CASSPSGDGLTQPQHF. The CDR3 coding sequence is TGTGCCAGCAGTCCCTCGGGGGATGGGCTGACTCAGCCCCAGCATTTT. J is TRBJ1-5 and V is TRBV28; a weak D match, TRBD1 (5 bases). Germline lookup yields CDR1 MDHEN and CDR2 SYDVKM. This CDR3 is built from 16 residues. With 5 bases removed from V and 6 bases from J, the gap between germline ends came to 20 bases.

The chain uses TRBV28 and TRBJ1-2; a weak D match, TRBD1 (6 bases). The V gene lost 3 bases and the J gene lost 1 base, with 15 bases spanning the gap. The germline gives CDR1 MDHEN, CDR2 SYDVKM. The CDR3 contains 16 residues. The CDR3 spells CASSLPRGGFNYGYTF. The CDR3 DNA follows: TGTGCCAGCAGTTTGCCGAGGGGGGGATTTAACTATGGCTACACCTTC.

This clonotype was seen many times. V is TRBV27 and J is TRBJ2-5; weak D call: TRBD2 (7 bases). Germline loops: CDR1 MNHEY, CDR2 SMNVEV (reference sequence). Trimming stripped 6 bases from V and 5 bases from J, with 28 bases between. This CDR3 is built from 18 residues. The CDR3 DNA is TGTGCCAGCAGACAAGACGGGGGGCTAGGAGGGCTTTTGGAGACCCAGTACTTC. As protein: CASRQDGGLGGLLETQYF.

The chain is built from TRBV4-1 and TRBJ2-3; 11 bases match TRBD1. From germline, CDR1 is MGHRA and CDR2 YSYEKL. The CDR3 extends over 17 amino acids. J was trimmed by 5 bases and V by 1 base; bases with no gene match: 8. The CDR3 reads CASSQGRRTGGLDTQYF. The CDR3, as DNA: TGCGCCAGCAGCCAAGGGCGTCGGACAGGGGGCTTAGATACGCAGTATTTT.

There are a few counts of this clonotype. The V call is TRBV29-1, the J call TRBJ1-2; D is possibly TRBD1 (5 bases). The CDR3 totals 16 residues. V lost 4 bases and J lost 3, with 21 bases in between. Per the germline V gene, CDR1 is SQVTM and CDR2 is ANQGSEA. This CDR3 reads CSVGRRLRGVDYGYTF. The CDR3, as DNA: TGCAGCGTTGGGCGAAGACTGCGAGGGGTTGACTATGGCTACACCTTC. Together with reference TRBV29-1 and TRBJ1-2, the CDR3 gives the full variable domain: SAVISQKPSRDICQRGTSLTIQCQVDSQVTMMFWYRQQPGQSLTLIATANQGSEATYESGFVIDKFPISRPNLTFSTLTVSNMSPEDSSIYLCSVGRRLRGVDYGYTFGSGTRLTVV.

In this sample, this clonotype turned up many times. The gene calls are TRBV5-1 and TRBJ2-3, with D perhaps matching TRBD2 (5 bases). CDR3 length: 14 residues. Germline V CDR1 and CDR2: SGHRS, YFSETQ. V dropped 3 bases and J dropped 4 bases, with 12 bases sitting between them. DNA of the CDR3: TGCGCCAGCAGCTACGGACTCGATCCAGATACGCAGTATTTT. Residues: CASSYGLDPDTQYF. The full variable domain, with the rest looked up from reference TRBV5-1 and TRBJ2-3, is KAGVTQTPRYLIKTRGQQVTLSCSPISGHRSVSWYQQTPGQGLQFLFEYFSETQRNKGNFPGRFSGRQFSNSRSEMNVSTLELGDSALYLCASSYGLDPDTQYFGPGTRLTVL.

This chain uses TRBV9 with TRBJ1-1; no clear D gene. The CDR3 totals 14 residues. The germline CDR1 and CDR2 sequences are SGDLS and YYNGEE. V lost 2 bases and J lost 0, with 8 bases in between. CDR3 region: CASSVRTLNTEAFF. DNA for the CDR3: TGTGCCAGCAGCGTTCGGACGCTGAACACTGAAGCTTTCTTT.

This chain connects TRBV6-1 to TRBJ2-3; the D is unclear. This CDR3 is 14 amino acids long. The ends were cut back, 6 bases at V and 2 bases at J, with 12 bases in the middle. The germline V gene has CDR1 MNHNS and CDR2 SASEGT. CDR3: CASSSTRITDTQYF. The CDR3 coding sequence is TGTGCCAGCAGCAGTACTCGTATCACAGATACGCAGTATTTT.

The chain uses TRBV27 and TRBJ2-2; unclear D gene. CDR1 MNHEY and CDR2 SMNVEV come from the germline V gene (reference sequence). With 0 bases removed from V and 8 bases from J, the gap between germline ends came to 13 bases. The length of the CDR3 is 15 residues. The DNA for the CDR3 is TGTGCCAGCAGTTTATCTGGGCATTCGGAAGGGGAGCTGTTTTTT. This sequence encodes CASSLSGHSEGELFF.

Turning to this clonotype: A much bigger clone sits one base away, suggesting this may be a read error. The CDR3 bases are TGTGCCAGCAGCTTCTTCAAATTAAAGGACACCGGGGAGCCGTTTTTT. Its protein is CASSFFKLKDTGEPFF. This sequence joins TRBV11-2 and TRBJ2-2; possibly TRBD1 or TRBD2 for D (5 bases each). Germline V lookup: CDR1 SGHAT, CDR2 FQNNGV. The CDR3 is 16 amino acids.

This clonotype was detected only a few times. This sequence is one base from a far larger clone and is likely a read error. V gene TRBV6-2 or TRBV6-3 combines with J gene TRBJ1-1; D might be TRBD1 (6 bases). The CDR3 length is 13 residues. The V and J ends lost 10 bases and 7 bases respectively, with 19 bases between them. CDR1 and CDR2 (germline): MNHEY, SVGEGT. This CDR3 reads CATRTEEAGEAFF. The CDR3, as DNA: TGTGCCACTCGGACAGAGGAAGCGGGTGAAGCTTTCTTT.